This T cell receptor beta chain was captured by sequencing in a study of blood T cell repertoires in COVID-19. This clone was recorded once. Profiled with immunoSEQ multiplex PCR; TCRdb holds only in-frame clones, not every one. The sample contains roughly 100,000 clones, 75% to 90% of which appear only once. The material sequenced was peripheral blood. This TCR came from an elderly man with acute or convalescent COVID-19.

Here the CDR3 DNA reads TGTGCCACCAGCAGACCCCCGGGGAAACAAGAGACCCAGTACTTC. It encodes CATSRPPGKQETQYF. V and J are TRBV15 and TRBJ2-5; TRBD2 is a possible D gene (5 bases). Germline CDR1 reads LNHNV; CDR2 reads YYDKDF (reference sequence). V gave up 2 bases and J gave up 2 bases, with 12 bases separating them. The CDR3 consists of 15 residues.